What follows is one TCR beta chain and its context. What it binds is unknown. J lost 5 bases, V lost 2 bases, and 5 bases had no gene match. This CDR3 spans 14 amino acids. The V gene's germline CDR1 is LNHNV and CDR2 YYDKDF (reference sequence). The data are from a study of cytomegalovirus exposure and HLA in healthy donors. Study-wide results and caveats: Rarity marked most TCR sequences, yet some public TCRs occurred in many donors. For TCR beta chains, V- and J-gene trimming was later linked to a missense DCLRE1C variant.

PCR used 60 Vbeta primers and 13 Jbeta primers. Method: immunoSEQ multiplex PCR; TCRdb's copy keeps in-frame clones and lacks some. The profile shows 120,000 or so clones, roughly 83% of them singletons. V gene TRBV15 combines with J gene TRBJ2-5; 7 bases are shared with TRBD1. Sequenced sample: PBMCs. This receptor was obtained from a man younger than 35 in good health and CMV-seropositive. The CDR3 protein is CATSRSTGSETQYF. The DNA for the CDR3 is TGTGCCACCAGCAGATCGACAGGGTCCGAGACCCAGTACTTC.